Given below is one TCR beta chain in context. The CDR3 is 16 residues long. Trimming took 4 bases from V and 5 from J; bases not matched to a gene: 14. Germline V gives CDR1 SGHRS, CDR2 YFSETQ. This entry belongs to a study of blood T cell repertoires in COVID-19. The table came from immunoSEQ multiplex PCR; TCRdb's copy has only in-frame clones and leaves some out. Seen here are approximately 460,000 clones, roughly nine tenths observed once, and the top ten hold roughly 1%. The sequenced sample consisted of peripheral blood. This TCR derives from a man aged 18 to 30 with COVID-19, enrolled during active disease. The genes are TRBV5-1 and TRBJ2-7; 8 nucleotides agree with TRBD2. The CDR3, as DNA: TGCGCCAGCAGCAACCCCTTCCGGGGGGGTATCCACGAGCAGTACTTC. Protein sequence: CASSNPFRGGIHEQYF.